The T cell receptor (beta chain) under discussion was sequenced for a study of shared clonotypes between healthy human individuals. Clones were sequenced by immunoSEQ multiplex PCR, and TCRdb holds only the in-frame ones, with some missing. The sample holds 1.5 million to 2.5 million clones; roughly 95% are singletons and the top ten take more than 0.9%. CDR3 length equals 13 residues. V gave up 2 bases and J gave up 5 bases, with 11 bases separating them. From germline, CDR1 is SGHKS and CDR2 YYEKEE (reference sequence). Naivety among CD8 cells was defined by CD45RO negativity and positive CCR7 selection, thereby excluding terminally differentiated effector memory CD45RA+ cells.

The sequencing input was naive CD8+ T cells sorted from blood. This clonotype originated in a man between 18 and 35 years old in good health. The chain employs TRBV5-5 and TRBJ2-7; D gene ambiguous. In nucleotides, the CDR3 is TGTGCCAGCAGCTTCCCCTCGGGCCACGAGCAGTACTTC. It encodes CASSFPSGHEQYF.